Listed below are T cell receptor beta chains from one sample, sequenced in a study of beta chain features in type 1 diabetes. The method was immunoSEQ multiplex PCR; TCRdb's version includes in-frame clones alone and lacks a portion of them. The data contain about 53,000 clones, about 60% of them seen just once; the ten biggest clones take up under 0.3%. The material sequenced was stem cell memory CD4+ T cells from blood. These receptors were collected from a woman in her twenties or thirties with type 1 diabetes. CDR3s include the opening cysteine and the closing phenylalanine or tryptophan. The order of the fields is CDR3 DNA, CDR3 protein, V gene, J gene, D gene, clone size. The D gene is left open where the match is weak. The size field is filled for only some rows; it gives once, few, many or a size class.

CDR3 DNA: TGTGCCAGCGGGCTCGGGGGTTGGACGACTGAAGCTTTCTTT
CDR3 protein: CASGLGGWTTEAFF
V gene: TRBV28
J gene: TRBJ1-1
D gene: .
clone size: few

CDR3 DNA: TGCGCCAGCAGCTTGGAAGCCGGGGAATACGAGCAGTACTTC
CDR3 protein: CASSLEAGEYEQYF
V gene: TRBV5-1
J gene: TRBJ2-7
D gene: .
clone size: .

CDR3 DNA: TGTGCCAGCAGCTCCTTGGGACTAGCGGGAGGGACTGAGCAGTTCTTC
CDR3 protein: CASSSLGLAGGTEQFF
V gene: TRBV7-9
J gene: TRBJ2-1
D gene: TRBD2
clone size: few

CDR3 DNA: TGTGCCAGCAGTTTATTGGGCAGGGGGCTCCCGCTGAACTATGGCTACACCTTC
CDR3 protein: CASSLLGRGLPLNYGYTF
V gene: TRBV28
J gene: TRBJ1-2
D gene: TRBD1
clone size: once

CDR3 DNA: TGTGCCAGCAGGCTACAGGGTTTGGAGACCCAGTACTTC
CDR3 protein: CASRLQGLETQYF
V gene: TRBV6-5
J gene: TRBJ2-5
D gene: .
clone size: .

CDR3 DNA: TGTGCCAGCAGTTCTCCCAGCCAGGGATGGGATGGCTACACCTTC
CDR3 protein: CASSSPSQGWDGYTF
V gene: TRBV6-6
J gene: TRBJ1-2
D gene: .
clone size: .

CDR3 DNA: TGTGCCAGCTCACCACGACAGCAAGAGACCCAGTACTTC
CDR3 protein: CASSPRQQETQYF
V gene: TRBV18
J gene: TRBJ2-5
D gene: .
clone size: .

CDR3 DNA: TGCGCCAGCAGCTTGTTCCTAGCGGGACTCTCCTACAATGAGCAGTTCTTC
CDR3 protein: CASSLFLAGLSYNEQFF
V gene: TRBV5-1
J gene: TRBJ2-1
D gene: TRBD2
clone size: .

CDR3 DNA: TGCGCCAGCAGCTTGGACGGGGAGGTCGGGGAGCTGTTTTTT
CDR3 protein: CASSLDGEVGELFF
V gene: TRBV5-1
J gene: TRBJ2-2
D gene: .
clone size: few

CDR3 DNA: TGCGCCAGCGAACAAGCGACCGGGACTAGCGGCTACAATGAGCAGTTCTTC
CDR3 protein: CASEQATGTSGYNEQFF
V gene: TRBV5-1
J gene: TRBJ2-1
D gene: TRBD2
clone size: few

CDR3 DNA: TGTGCCAGCACCAAGTCAGGGAATACTGAAGCTTTCTTT
CDR3 protein: CASTKSGNTEAFF
V gene: TRBV6-6
J gene: TRBJ1-1
D gene: .
clone size: .

CDR3 DNA: TGTGCCAGCAGCCCGTATTGGGCACCAGACGTCTATGGCTACACCTTC
CDR3 protein: CASSPYWAPDVYGYTF
V gene: TRBV7-3
J gene: TRBJ1-2
D gene: .
clone size: .

CDR3 DNA: TGTGCCAGCTGGTCCCAGGGTCGTCAGCCCCAGCATTTT
CDR3 protein: CASWSQGRQPQHF
V gene: TRBV28
J gene: TRBJ1-5
D gene: .
clone size: once

CDR3 DNA: TGTGCCAGCAGCTTTTGGTTGTTGGCGGGAGGGCCGGGGGAGCAGTTCTTC
CDR3 protein: CASSFWLLAGGPGEQFF
V gene: TRBV11-1
J gene: TRBJ2-1
D gene: TRBD2
clone size: .

CDR3 DNA: TGTGCCAGCAGCAAAGAGTTCGTGACTAGCGGGAGAGACGAGCAGTACTTC
CDR3 protein: CASSKEFVTSGRDEQYF
V gene: TRBV21-1
J gene: TRBJ2-7
D gene: .
clone size: .

CDR3 DNA: TGTGCCAGTAGTATAGCGGGACAGCCCAACTATGGCTACACCTTC
CDR3 protein: CASSIAGQPNYGYTF
V gene: TRBV19
J gene: TRBJ1-2
D gene: TRBD1
clone size: .

CDR3 DNA: TGTGCCAGCAGCCAAGACAGGGTCGGACCCATATATTTT
CDR3 protein: CASSQDRVGPIYF
V gene: TRBV14
J gene: TRBJ1-3
D gene: .
clone size: .

CDR3 DNA: TGTGCCAGCAGTTTTCTAGCGGGAGCGAGCAATGAGCAGTTCTTC
CDR3 protein: CASSFLAGASNEQFF
V gene: TRBV28
J gene: TRBJ2-1
D gene: TRBD2
clone size: few

CDR3 DNA: TGTGCCAGCAGCTTTTCAGCGGGAGGGGAGACCCAGTACTTC
CDR3 protein: CASSFSAGGETQYF
V gene: TRBV11-2
J gene: TRBJ2-5
D gene: TRBD2
clone size: .

CDR3 DNA: TGTGCCAGCAGTCGCCTTAGAGGCCACAATCAGCCCCAGCATTTT
CDR3 protein: CASSRLRGHNQPQHF
V gene: TRBV6-5
J gene: TRBJ1-5
D gene: .
clone size: .

CDR3 DNA: TGCAGCGTTGAAGTAACAGGTGGGGCCGGGGAGCTGTTTTTT
CDR3 protein: CSVEVTGGAGELFF
V gene: TRBV29-1
J gene: TRBJ2-2
D gene: .
clone size: .

CDR3 DNA: TGCAGCGTTTCTCCAGGATCTCTCGTCAGCTACACCTTC
CDR3 protein: CSVSPGSLVSYTF
V gene: TRBV29-1
J gene: TRBJ1-2
D gene: .
clone size: .